The 8 T cell receptor beta chains below all came from one sample that was sequenced in a study of T cells in Graves' hyperthyroidism and ophthalmopathy. The TCR beta CDR3 regions underwent amplification using RNA transcripts as the source. HTBI primers were the set used in a first-round RT-PCR of the TCR CDR3. TCRdb used MiXCR to reprocess the multiplex PCR reads, holding one entry per CDR3 protein. The sample lists approximately 260,000 distinct CDR3 sequences; 13% to 15% were seen once. Sequenced: blood. The receptor source for this set is a woman aged 45-65 years with Graves' hyperthyroidism that later progressed to Graves' ophthalmopathy.

This clonotype was detected a few times. This chain joins TRBV27 and TRBJ2-2; 7 nucleotides agree with TRBD1. The V gene end was trimmed by 3 bases and the J gene end by 6 bases; junction bases not matched to a gene: 7. This CDR3 contains 15 residues. CDR1 is MNHEY and CDR2 is SMNVEV in the germline V gene (reference sequence). The DNA of the CDR3 is TGTGCCAGCAGTTTGGCGACAGGGATATCCGGGGAGCTGTTTTTT. Amino acid sequence: CASSLATGISGELFF.

This clonotype was detected many times. The V and J genes are TRBV18 and TRBJ2-5, with D hard to call. The V end lost 3 bases, the J end lost 4 bases, and 9 bases lay between the germline ends. The CDR3 covers 13 residues. Germline-derived CDR1 and CDR2 are KGHSH and LQKENI. The CDR3 loop is CASSPNTVETQYF. The CDR3 nucleotides are TGTGCCAGCTCACCGAACACCGTAGAGACCCAGTACTTC.

This clonotype was observed at least ten times. V usage is TRBV2 and J usage is TRBJ2-7, with a weak D call TRBD1 (5 bases). Germline V gives CDR1 SNHLY, CDR2 FYNNEI. The CDR3 extends over 14 amino acids. Trimming removed 6 bases from V and 2 bases from J, with 14 bases in between. This chain's CDR3 is CASRSRASTYEQYF. CDR3 nucleotide sequence: TGTGCCAGCAGATCCAGGGCGTCGACCTACGAGCAGTACTTC.

This clonotype was observed at least ten times. V gene TRBV27 combines with J gene TRBJ1-6, with a tentative D call TRBD1 (6 bases). The germline gives CDR1 MNHEY, CDR2 SMNVEV (reference sequence). The CDR3 length is 15 residues. The germline V and J ends were trimmed by 4 bases and 10 bases, with 17 bases remaining between them. The CDR3 coding sequence is TGTGCCAGCAGTTCCCCGGGAGGGGGAGAATCACCCCTCCACTTT. Protein sequence: CASSSPGGGESPLHF.

This clonotype has ten or more counts. The V gene is TRBV7-3, the J gene TRBJ2-3; 8 nucleotides align to TRBD1. This CDR3 comprises 14 residues. With V trimmed by 9 bases and J by 5 bases, 10 bases remained unmatched. CDR1 is SGHTA and CDR2 is FQGTGA in the germline V gene. The CDR3 nucleotides are TGTGCCAGTAGCCCCGGACAGGGACGAGATACGCAGTATTTT. Translation: CASSPGQGRDTQYF. Based on the CDR3 plus reference TRBV7-3 and TRBJ2-3, the full variable domain is GAGVSQTPSNKVTEKGKYVELRCDPISGHTALYWYRQSLGQGPEFLIYFQGTGAADDSGLPNDRFFAVRPEGSVSTLKIQRTERGDSAVYLCASSPGQGRDTQYFGPGTRLTVL.

This chain connects TRBV6-6 to TRBJ1-2; D remains unclear. Trimming pared 2 bases from V and 5 bases from J, leaving 9 bases between. In germline, CDR1 is MNHNY, CDR2 SVGAGI (reference sequence). This CDR3 contains 13 residues. CDR3 residues: CASSYEQLYGYTF. The DNA for the CDR3 is TGTGCCAGCAGTTACGAGCAGTTGTATGGCTACACCTTC.

This clonotype showed up many times. This chain links TRBV20-1 with TRBJ2-5; the D is unclear. Per germline, CDR1 DFQATT and CDR2 SNEGSKA (reference sequence). V shed 4 bases and J shed 4 bases, with 10 bases lying between them. The length of the CDR3 is 12 residues. This CDR3 is CSAIRPPETQYF. The CDR3, as DNA: TGCAGTGCTATTCGCCCCCCAGAGACCCAGTACTTC.

This clonotype was counted ten times or more. The rearrangement uses TRBV20-1 and TRBJ1-2, with D hard to call. The CDR3 has 13 residues. V was trimmed by 6 bases and J by 2 bases, leaving 13 bases between them. The germline V gene has CDR1 DFQATT and CDR2 SNEGSKA (reference sequence). The CDR3 loop is CSAMVPGNYGYTF. The CDR3 DNA follows: TGCAGTGCCATGGTCCCGGGGAACTATGGCTACACCTTC.